Shown below are 32 T cell receptor beta chains from a single sample sequenced in a study of T cell responses to AZD1222 COVID-19 vaccine. Measured with immunoSEQ multiplex PCR; TCRdb has only the in-frame clones, and not every one. Altogether just under 35,000 clones are present, about nine tenths being singletons, with the ten largest covering 9.5% to 11%. Sequencing was performed on peripheral blood, taken 28 days after the second AZD1222 dose. Receptors originate from an adult who received the AZD1222 COVID-19 vaccine.

The V gene is TRBV21-1, the J gene TRBJ2-7; TRBD1 reflects the table's D call only, with no check against the DNA. TRBV21-1 corresponds to a pseudogene. The CDR3 runs to 14 residues. The DNA for the CDR3 is TGTGCCAGCAGCAAGACAGGGGGCGCCTACGAGCAGTACTTC. It encodes CASSKTGGAYEQYF.

The J gene is TRBJ2-2, the V gene TRBV11-2; D remains ambiguous. The V and J ends lost 5 bases and 5 bases respectively, with 9 bases between them. The CDR3 sequence is 13 residues long. The germline CDR1 and CDR2 sequences are SGHAT and FQNNGV. DNA of the CDR3: TGTGCCAGCAGCCTTCAAATGACCGGGGAGCTGTTTTTT. As protein: CASSLQMTGELFF. Full variable domain (rest looked up from reference TRBV11-2 and TRBJ2-2): EAGVAQSPRYKIIEKRQSVAFWCNPISGHATLYWYQQILGQGPKLLIQFQNNGVVDDSQLPKDRFSAERLKGVDSTLKIQPAKLEDSAVYLCASSLQMTGELFFGEGSRLTVL.

The chain employs TRBV7-8 and TRBJ1-6; 7 bases are a match to TRBD1. CDR3 length: 14 amino acids. The ends lost 8 bases at V and 8 bases at J; junction bases unmatched: 9. CDR1 SGHVS and CDR2 FQNEAQ come from the germline V gene. The CDR3 spells CASSGSGGDSPLHF. CDR3 DNA sequence: TGTGCCAGCTCGGGGTCAGGGGGTGATTCACCCCTCCACTTT. Full variable domain (rest looked up from reference TRBV7-8 and TRBJ1-6): GAGVSQSPRYKVAKRGQDVALRCDPISGHVSLFWYQQALGQGPEFLTYFQNEAQLDKSGLPSDRFFAERPEGSVSTLKIQRTQQEDSAVYLCASSGSGGDSPLHFGNGTRLTVT.

The chain carries TRBV19 and TRBJ2-7; D is unclear. Trimming took off 11 bases at V and 0 bases at J, with 17 bases between the two ends. The germline CDR1 and CDR2 sequences are LNHDA and SQIVND (reference sequence). There are 14 residues in the CDR3. The CDR3 protein is CASKVGPNSYEQYF. The CDR3, as DNA: TGTGCCTCTAAGGTAGGACCGAACTCCTACGAGCAGTACTTC.

The chain joins TRBV7-2 to TRBJ1-6, with 9 bases lining up with TRBD1. The CDR3 has 16 residues. J was trimmed by 7 bases and V by 4 bases; bases with no gene match: 8. CDR1 SGHTA and CDR2 FQGNSA come from the germline V gene. DNA of the CDR3: TGTGCCAGCAGCTCACAGGGGGCGCCCCAAAATTCACCCCTCCACTTT. Protein: CASSSQGAPQNSPLHF.

The rearrangement uses TRBV7-3 and TRBJ2-1, with 9 bases matching TRBD2. Trimming took 5 bases from V and 5 from J; bases not matched to a gene: 16. Germline assignment: CDR1 SGHTA and CDR2 FQGTGA. The CDR3 has 18 amino acids. The CDR3 coding sequence is TGTGCCAGCAGCCCCAGGAGCGTGCGGCGGGAGGGCCACAATGAGCAGTTCTTC. It is translated as CASSPRSVRREGHNEQFF.

The gene calls are TRBV7-3 and TRBJ2-3; D not certain. The CDR3 runs 15 residues. CDR1 is SGHTA and CDR2 is FQGTGA in the germline V gene. Trimming shortened V by 5 bases and J by 0 bases, and 12 bases separated the two germline ends. The CDR3 loop is CASSPNLPSTDTQYF. CDR3 bases: TGTGCCAGCAGCCCCAACCTCCCCAGCACAGATACGCAGTATTTT.

The chain links TRBV18 to TRBJ1-1; TRBD1 matches at 8 bases. The CDR3 runs 14 residues. V shed 2 bases, J shed 4 bases, and the junction held 3 bases outside the gene matches. In germline, CDR1 is KGHSH, CDR2 LQKENI. The CDR3 DNA reads TGTGCCAGCTCACCAGCGGACAGGGCCACTGAAGCTTTCTTT. The encoded protein is CASSPADRATEAFF.

The V call is TRBV6-6, the J call TRBJ1-3; D is perhaps TRBD1 (6 bases). The V and J ends lost 6 bases and 8 bases respectively, with 17 bases between them. This CDR3 has 14 amino acids. The germline V gene encodes CDR1 MNHNY and CDR2 SVGAGI (reference sequence). As DNA, the CDR3 is TGTGCCAGCAGAGAAAGACAGGTCGGGGACACCATATATTTT. Its translation is CASRERQVGDTIYF.

The chain combines TRBV18 with TRBJ2-1; TRBD2 matches at 12 bases. The V and J ends lost 0 bases and 7 bases, in that order; junction bases with no gene match: 4. The CDR3 has 16 amino acids. CDR1 is KGHSH, CDR2 LQKENI, per germline. CDR3 region: CASSPPETSGSNEQFF. DNA for the CDR3: TGTGCCAGCTCACCACCGGAGACTAGCGGGAGTAATGAGCAGTTCTTC. Full variable domain (outside the CDR3, taken from reference TRBV18 and TRBJ2-1): NAGVMQNPRHLVRRRGQEARLRCSPMKGHSHVYWYRQLPEEGLKFMVYLQKENIIDESGMPKERFSAEFPKEGPSILRIQQVVRGDSAAYFCASSPPETSGSNEQFFGPGTRLTVL.

This clone was seen just once. The genes are TRBV28 and TRBJ2-7, with 11 bases lining up with TRBD1. Per germline, CDR1 MDHEN and CDR2 SYDVKM. The V segment lost 7 bases and the J segment 6 bases; nucleotides outside the gene matches: 5. The CDR3 totals 13 residues. The CDR3 loop is CASIGTGGGEQYF. The DNA of the CDR3 is TGTGCCAGCATAGGGACAGGGGGTGGCGAGCAGTACTTC.

This clone has only one observation. V gene TRBV9 combines with J gene TRBJ2-5; the match to TRBD2 covers 7 bases. There are 16 residues in the CDR3. The V gene end was trimmed by 5 bases and the J gene end by 1 base; junction bases not matched to a gene: 11. Germline CDR1 reads SGDLS; CDR2 reads YYNGEE. The CDR3 loop is CASSPTGGGVQETQYF. CDR3 DNA: TGTGCCAGCAGTCCCACGGGGGGAGGGGTCCAAGAGACCCAGTACTTC.

The chain recombines TRBV10-1 with TRBJ2-3; TRBD1 agrees at 7 bases. Germline V gene sequence: CDR1 WNHNN, CDR2 SYGVQD (reference sequence). With V trimmed by 6 bases and J by 4 bases, 4 bases remained unmatched. The CDR3 totals 13 residues. Written as DNA, the CDR3 is TGCGCCAGCAGCTTTGGGACAGCAGATACGCAGTATTTT. It yields the protein CASSFGTADTQYF.

This clone was seen more than once but under ten times. Germline and junction disagree at one end, which may indicate a read error. This chain joins TRBV7-2 and TRBJ2-1; no reliable D call. This CDR3 comprises 12 residues. Germline V gene data show CDR1 as SGHTA and CDR2 as FQGNSA. Here the CDR3 DNA reads TGTGCCAGCAGCTTAGCTTACAGTGAGCAGTTCTTC. It translates to CASSLAYSEQFF.

The V gene is TRBV12-5, the J gene TRBJ1-1; D is undetermined. V was trimmed by 4 bases and J by 6 bases, leaving 15 bases between them. Germline CDR1 is LGHNT and CDR2 is FRNRAP. The CDR3 covers 14 residues. The CDR3 sequence is CASGSSTKRAEAFF. In nucleotides, the CDR3 is TGTGCTAGTGGTTCATCGACGAAGCGGGCTGAAGCTTTCTTT.

This clone has a handful of counts. V is TRBV3-1 (or the pseudogene TRBV3-2) and J is TRBJ1-3; 9 bases match TRBD1. V shed 4 bases and J 4 bases; nucleotides not matched to a gene: 2. The CDR3 loop spans 14 amino acids. The germline V gene has CDR1 LGHDT and CDR2 YNNKEL (reference sequence). Here the CDR3 DNA reads TGTGCCAGCAGCCGGGACAGGGTGGGAAACACCATATATTTT. This gives the protein CASSRDRVGNTIYF.

The CDR3 nucleotides read TGTGCCAGCAGTAAAAGCGGACGGAGTGGTGGCTACACCTTC. The encoded protein is CASSKSGRSGGYTF. The V call is TRBV27, the J call TRBJ1-2; D not certain. The V end lost 5 bases, the J end lost 7 bases, and 17 bases lay between the germline ends. The CDR3 contains 14 residues. In germline, CDR1 is MNHEY, CDR2 SMNVEV (reference sequence).

This chain links TRBV7-9 with TRBJ2-6; 7 bases line up with TRBD1. The CDR3 extends over 15 amino acids. The V and J ends lost 4 bases and 3 bases, in that order; junction bases with no gene match: 3. Germline CDR1 SEHNR, CDR2 FQNEAQ (reference sequence). CDR3 amino acids: CASSSTGYGANVLTF. CDR3 DNA: TGTGCCAGCAGCTCGACAGGGTATGGGGCCAACGTCCTGACTTTC. The full variable domain, its missing parts supplied by reference TRBV7-9 and TRBJ2-6, is DTGVSQNPRHKITKRGQNVTFRCDPISEHNRLYWYRQTLGQGPEFLTYFQNEAQLEKSRLLSDRFSAERPKGSFSTLEIQRTEQGDSAMYLCASSSTGYGANVLTFGAGSRLTVL.

The J gene is TRBJ2-2, the V gene TRBV2; D assignment may be TRBD1 or TRBD2 (6 bases each). The CDR3 length is 14 residues. V was shortened by 6 bases and J by 7 bases, with 15 bases between the two germline ends. The germline CDR1 and CDR2 sequences are SNHLY and FYNNEI. The CDR3 region is CASRGQGGLGELFF. DNA for the CDR3: TGTGCCAGCAGGGGCCAAGGGGGACTCGGGGAGCTGTTTTTT.

The chain joins TRBV21-1 to TRBJ2-5. TRBV21-1 is an annotated pseudogene. The CDR3 loop spans 15 amino acids. CDR3 sequence: CASSPLTGTKETQYF. In DNA, the CDR3 is TGTGCCAGCAGCCCCCTCACCGGGACGAAAGAGACCCAGTACTTC.

V is TRBV4-2 and J is TRBJ2-5; weak D call: TRBD1 (5 bases). V lost 2 bases, J lost 5 bases, and 12 bases lay in between. CDR3 length equals 14 residues. Germline CDR1 LGHNA, CDR2 YNFKEQ. DNA for the CDR3: TGTGCCAGCAGCCAAAGTCTAGGGGCTGAGACCCAGTACTTC. Translated, it gives CASSQSLGAETQYF.

V and J are TRBV2 and TRBJ1-4, with a weak D call TRBD1 (5 bases). This CDR3 is built from 12 residues. CDR1 is SNHLY, CDR2 FYNNEI, per germline. The V gene lost 6 bases and the J gene lost 8 bases, with 10 bases spanning the gap. In DNA form, the CDR3 reads TGTGCCAGCAGGGCAGGGAGCGAAAAACTGTTTTTT. Translating gives CASRAGSEKLFF.

This clone was picked up one time. The V gene is TRBV19, the J gene TRBJ1-2, with D unresolved. CDR1 is LNHDA, CDR2 SQIVND, per germline (reference sequence). V lost 7 bases and J lost 8, with 17 bases in between. The CDR3 extends over 13 amino acids. CDR3 in amino acids: CASTQPGREGYTF. CDR3 sequence (DNA): TGTGCCAGTACCCAACCCGGGCGGGAAGGCTACACCTTC.

The chain has TRBV5-1 and TRBJ2-3; 11 nucleotides agree with TRBD1. V shed 4 bases, J shed 6 bases, and the junction held 7 bases outside the gene matches. Per the germline V gene, CDR1 is SGHRS and CDR2 is YFSETQ. This CDR3 is built from 15 residues. The CDR3 spells CASSLGQGGVDTQYF. The CDR3 DNA is TGCGCCAGCAGCCTGGGACAGGGGGGCGTTGATACGCAGTATTTT. Full variable domain (missing parts from reference TRBV5-1 and TRBJ2-3): KAGVTQTPRYLIKTRGQQVTLSCSPISGHRSVSWYQQTPGQGLQFLFEYFSETQRNKGNFPGRFSGRQFSNSRSEMNVSTLELGDSALYLCASSLGQGGVDTQYFGPGTRLTVL.

The chain recombines TRBV6-6 with TRBJ1-3; D is uncertain. CDR1 MNHNY and CDR2 SVGAGI come from the germline V gene (reference sequence). V was cut by 10 bases and J by 0 bases, with 16 bases left in between. The CDR3 runs to 15 residues. CDR3 bases: TGTGCCACCGCCGAGGGAGGCCTCTCTGGAAACACCATATATTTT. Its protein is CATAEGGLSGNTIYF.

The chain couples TRBV10-3 to TRBJ2-7; 10 nucleotides align to TRBD2. The CDR3 is 16 residues long. J gave up 3 bases and V 2 bases, and 7 bases lay outside the gene matches. From germline, CDR1 is ENHRY and CDR2 SYGVKD. The DNA for the CDR3 is TGTGCCATCAGTGAGAGTCTAGCGGGAGCGCTCTACGAGCAGTACTTC. Protein sequence: CAISESLAGALYEQYF.

This chain joins TRBV7-2 and TRBJ2-1; D possibly corresponds to TRBD2 (5 bases). V gave up 5 bases and J gave up 7 bases, with 12 bases separating them. The germline CDR1 and CDR2 sequences are SGHTA and FQGNSA. The CDR3 length is 13 residues. The CDR3 loop reads CASSPRRGNEQFF. The CDR3 nucleotides are TGTGCCAGCAGCCCCAGAAGAGGGAATGAGCAGTTCTTC.

This clone was detected only a few times. V usage is TRBV11-2 and J usage is TRBJ1-2, with 7 bases lining up with TRBD1. The CDR3 has 15 residues. Germline V gene lookup returns CDR1 SGHAT and CDR2 FQNNGV. The V and J ends lost 5 bases and 8 bases, in that order; junction bases with no gene match: 14. CDR3 in DNA: TGTGCCAGCAGCCGCCGGGACAGCAGACAGGCGGGCTACACCTTC. This sequence encodes CASSRRDSRQAGYTF.

Within the sample, this clone is medium-sized. V gene TRBV4-2 combines with J gene TRBJ2-1; 8 bases map to TRBD2. V shed 0 bases and J 0 bases; nucleotides not matched to a gene: 16. The CDR3 spans 21 residues. Germline CDR1 is LGHNA and CDR2 is YNFKEQ. CDR3 in amino acids: CASSQDGPVSGALSSYNEQFF. CDR3 nucleotides: TGTGCCAGCAGCCAAGATGGACCGGTTAGCGGGGCACTAAGCTCCTACAATGAGCAGTTCTTC.

CDR3 coding DNA: TGCGCCAGCAGCTTCGTGAGGGGAGCTGAGCAGTTCTTC. This sequence encodes CASSFVRGAEQFF. The chain employs TRBV5-1 and TRBJ2-1; D assignment may be TRBD1 or TRBD2 (5 bases each). This CDR3 contains 13 residues. Germline-derived CDR1 and CDR2 are SGHRS and YFSETQ. Trimming took off 2 bases at V and 9 bases at J, with 12 bases between the two ends.

V usage is TRBV5-1 and J usage is TRBJ2-1; D is perhaps TRBD1 (5 bases). The CDR3 consists of 13 residues. The germline V gene encodes CDR1 SGHRS and CDR2 YFSETQ. Deletions cut 2 bases from V and 4 bases from J, with 7 bases between. The CDR3 bases are TGCGCCAGCAGCTTCCAGGGATACAATGAGCAGTTCTTC. Translation: CASSFQGYNEQFF.

The V call is TRBV3-1 (or the pseudogene TRBV3-2), the J call TRBJ1-3, with 8 bases fitting TRBD1. This CDR3 is 16 amino acids long. V was clipped by 4 bases and J by 6 bases; unmatched bases: 11. Germline V gives CDR1 LGHDT, CDR2 YNNKEL (reference sequence). The CDR3 DNA follows: TGTGCCAGCAGCCGATCGGACAGGGAGATAGAAAACACCATATATTTT. This translates into CASSRSDREIENTIYF.